This entry lists 13 T cell receptor beta chains sequenced from one sample in a study of shared clonotypes between healthy human individuals. Only in-frame clones appear in the TCRdb table, and some are missing; sequencing was by immunoSEQ multiplex PCR. The sample holds 2.3 million or so clones, over 85% seen once. The sequencing sample was made of naive CD4+ T cells from PBMCs. This sample's subset: CD45RA+ positively selected. The receptors come from a man aged 18 to 29 in good health. Some clones in this sample may be carry-over from other donors' samples.

The chain combines TRBV15 with TRBJ1-2; the match to TRBD1 covers 8 bases. This CDR3 comprises 17 residues. Germline-derived CDR1 and CDR2 are LNHNV and YYDKDF (reference sequence). V trimming: 5 bases; J trimming: 7 bases; junction bases outside the gene matches: 18. The CDR3 spells CATSLRTGMVDVGGYTF. DNA for the CDR3: TGTGCCACCAGCCTCCGGACAGGGATGGTAGATGTCGGTGGCTACACCTTC.

This chain joins TRBV6-1 and TRBJ2-1; TRBD2 agrees at 8 bases. Per germline, CDR1 MNHNS and CDR2 SASEGT. This CDR3 is 16 amino acids long. V was clipped by 4 bases and J by 7 bases; unmatched bases: 12. The CDR3, as DNA: TGTGCCAGCAGTGTTGCAGCGGGAGATCGCTTGAATGAGCAGTTCTTC. Protein: CASSVAAGDRLNEQFF.

This clone was seen more than once but under ten times. J is TRBJ1-5 and V is TRBV30, with D possibly TRBD1 on 6 matching bases. This CDR3 is built from 15 residues. Germline V gene lookup returns CDR1 GTSNPN and CDR2 SVGIG (reference sequence). V lost 5 bases and J 0 bases, leaving 14 bases between the germline ends. The DNA of the CDR3 is TGTGCCTGGCAGCGCGGGGGGCTTAGCAATCAGCCCCAGCATTTT. It yields the protein CAWQRGGLSNQPQHF.

The chain recombines TRBV2 with TRBJ2-1, with 7 bases lining up with TRBD1. CDR3 length: 15 residues. V lost 7 bases, J lost 0 bases, and 6 bases stayed unmatched. Germline CDR1 SNHLY, CDR2 FYNNEI. This CDR3 is CASIETGSSYNEQFF. As DNA, the CDR3 is TGTGCCAGCATAGAGACAGGGAGCTCCTACAATGAGCAGTTCTTC.

The J gene is TRBJ1-5, the V gene TRBV7-8, with TRBD1 as a possible D gene (5 bases). Germline values: CDR1 SGHVS, CDR2 FQNEAQ. CDR3 size: 14 residues. Between the trimmed V and J ends, which lost 4 bases and 7 bases, there was a span of 14 bases. CDR3: CASSSRGGRQPQHF. The CDR3 DNA sequence: TGTGCCAGCAGCTCCCGGGGGGGGAGACAGCCCCAGCATTTT.

This chain joins TRBV7-2 and TRBJ2-1; unclear D gene. Trimming removed 0 bases from V and 7 bases from J, with 7 bases in between. The germline CDR1 and CDR2 sequences are SGHTA and FQGNSA. The CDR3 contains 13 residues. The CDR3 sequence is CASSLARQNEQFF. CDR3 coding DNA: TGTGCCAGCAGCTTAGCGCGGCAGAATGAGCAGTTCTTC.

The CDR3 DNA is TGCGCCAGCAGCTTGATTGGCTTGGGATCTGGCTACACCTTC. This sequence encodes CASSLIGLGSGYTF. The rearrangement joins TRBV5-1 to TRBJ1-2; D gene unclear. In germline, CDR1 is SGHRS, CDR2 YFSETQ. CDR3 length: 14 amino acids. Trimming pared 1 base from V and 7 bases from J, leaving 14 bases between.

J is TRBJ2-4 and V is TRBV27; 8 bases are a match to TRBD2. The CDR3 has 16 residues. Germline-derived CDR1 and CDR2 are MNHEY and SMNVEV (reference sequence). Unmatched junction bases numbered 14, after V lost 6 bases and J lost 7 bases. CDR3 sequence reads: CASSELSGSFYNIQYF. The CDR3 region has the DNA TGTGCCAGCAGCGAACTAAGCGGGAGCTTCTATAACATTCAGTACTTC.

The rearrangement uses TRBV15 and TRBJ2-3; D remains ambiguous. This CDR3 region has 13 residues. Germline V gene sequence: CDR1 LNHNV, CDR2 YYDKDF (reference sequence). V lost 0 bases to trimming and J lost 5 bases, with 6 bases between them. CDR3 region: CATSREARDTQYF. CDR3 DNA sequence: TGTGCCACCAGCAGAGAGGCGAGAGATACGCAGTATTTT.

This clone was detected only once. The rearrangement joins TRBV6-5 to TRBJ1-4; D gene unclear. V lost 6 bases to trimming and J lost 3 bases, with 14 bases between them. This CDR3 spans 15 amino acids. CDR1 is MNHEY, CDR2 SVGAGI, per germline. DNA of the CDR3: TGTGCCAGCAGCCGAACTATCGGGCCTAATGAAAAACTGTTTTTT. The encoded protein is CASSRTIGPNEKLFF.

This chain uses TRBV4-1 with TRBJ2-5; D tentatively fits TRBD1 or TRBD2 (6 bases each). CDR3 length: 14 amino acids. The germline V gene encodes CDR1 MGHRA and CDR2 YSYEKL. Trimming cost V 3 bases and J 3 bases, with 11 bases left between them. This CDR3 reads CASSHRGGEETQYF. In DNA, the CDR3 is TGCGCCAGCAGCCACAGGGGCGGGGAAGAGACCCAGTACTTC.

The chain uses TRBV27 and TRBJ2-5; TRBD2 aligns across 13 bases. Germline lookup yields CDR1 MNHEY and CDR2 SMNVEV (reference sequence). CDR3 length: 16 residues. The trim removed 6 bases at V and 1 base at J, leaving 5 bases unmatched. CDR3 protein: CASRGLAGVIQETQYF. The CDR3 DNA reads TGTGCCAGCAGAGGACTAGCGGGAGTCATCCAAGAGACCCAGTACTTC.

For the CDR3, the DNA is TGTGCCAGCAGTAGGGCCCCCCTAGAGACCCAGTACTTC. Encoded protein: CASSRAPLETQYF. The chain recombines TRBV2 with TRBJ2-5, with D unclear. Germline CDR1 and CDR2: SNHLY and FYNNEI. The CDR3 is 13 amino acids. The germline V and J ends were trimmed by 5 bases and 4 bases, with 11 bases remaining between them.